Listed here is a single TCR beta chain. Donor samples were obtained from healthy Caucasian individuals from Russia, aged 6 to 90. This entry is derived from a study of blood T cells in healthy people across ages. Next came a second PCR, run for about 6 to 12 cycles, which used a sample-barcoded 5' primer along with a J-beta primer mix. MiXCR was run by TCRdb on the 5' RACE reads, yielding one entry per CDR3 protein. The sample holds about 800,000 distinct CDR3 sequences, around 25% seen once. The CDR3 loop spans 13 amino acids. Germline CDR1 and CDR2: ENHRY and SYGVKD. J was trimmed by 5 bases and V by 8 bases; bases with no gene match: 5. The same data also contributed to another study, on T cells of mothers and their children. That report adds: Over 8 million TCR beta CDR3 reads were obtained from each mother, and approximately 3 million from each child.

Sequenced input: blood. V is TRBV10-3 and J is TRBJ2-5; 10 bases map to TRBD2. The source is a boy aged 5 to 17 in good health. CDR3 residues: CAILAGVGETQYF. CDR3 in DNA: TGTGCCATCCTAGCGGGAGTTGGGGAGACCCAGTACTTC.